A selection of T cell receptor beta chains follows, all from one sample in a study of blood T cell repertoires in COVID-19. Repertoires were generated with immunoSEQ multiplex PCR, while TCRdb's copy carries only in-frame clones and drops some. The data contain about 260,000 clones, about 87% of them seen just once; the ten biggest clones take up 3.5% to 4.5%. The source material was peripheral blood. The origin of the receptors is a woman aged 40 to 55 with acute or convalescent COVID-19. Both conserved end residues are part of each CDR3.

v_gene: TRBV3-1/TRBV3-2
CDR3aa: CASSQERGGRETQYF

v_gene: TRBV14
CDR3aa: CASSQDWAVQETQYF

v_gene: TRBV9
CDR3aa: CASSVSAGLYGYTF

v_gene: TRBV7-2
CDR3aa: CASSQRAAGSSPLHF

v_gene: TRBV5-1
CDR3aa: CASSLGPGALNTEAFF

v_gene: TRBV5-1
CDR3aa: CASSSDRGSPLHF

v_gene: TRBV3-1/TRBV3-2
CDR3aa: CASSPRTGQGGGTQYF

v_gene: TRBV11-2
CDR3aa: CASASGAVETQYF

v_gene: TRBV19
CDR3aa: CASSQSGLAQYF

v_gene: TRBV6-5
CDR3aa: CASRAQSYGGYGYTF

v_gene: TRBV5-7
CDR3aa: CASSWRDRVSDTEAFF

v_gene: TRBV5-1
CDR3aa: CASSPSQGETQYF

v_gene: TRBV7-2
CDR3aa: CASSPRQGRSPLHF

v_gene: TRBV3-1/TRBV3-2
CDR3aa: CASSHSQAGTEAFF

v_gene: TRBV12-5
CDR3aa: CASGGWSTYGYTF